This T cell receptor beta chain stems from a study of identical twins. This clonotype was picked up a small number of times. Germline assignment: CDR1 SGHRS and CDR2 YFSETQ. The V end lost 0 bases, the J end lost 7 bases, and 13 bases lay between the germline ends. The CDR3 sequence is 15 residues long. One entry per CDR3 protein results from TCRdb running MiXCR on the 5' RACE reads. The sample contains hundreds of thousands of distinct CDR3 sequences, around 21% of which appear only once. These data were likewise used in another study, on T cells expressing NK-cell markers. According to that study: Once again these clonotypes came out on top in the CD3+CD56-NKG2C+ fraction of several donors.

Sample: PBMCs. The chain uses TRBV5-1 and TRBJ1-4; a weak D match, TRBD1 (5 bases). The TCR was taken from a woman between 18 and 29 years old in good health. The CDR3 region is CASSLAGTAGEKLFF. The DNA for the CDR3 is TGCGCCAGCAGCTTGGCCGGGACCGCGGGTGAAAAACTGTTTTTT.